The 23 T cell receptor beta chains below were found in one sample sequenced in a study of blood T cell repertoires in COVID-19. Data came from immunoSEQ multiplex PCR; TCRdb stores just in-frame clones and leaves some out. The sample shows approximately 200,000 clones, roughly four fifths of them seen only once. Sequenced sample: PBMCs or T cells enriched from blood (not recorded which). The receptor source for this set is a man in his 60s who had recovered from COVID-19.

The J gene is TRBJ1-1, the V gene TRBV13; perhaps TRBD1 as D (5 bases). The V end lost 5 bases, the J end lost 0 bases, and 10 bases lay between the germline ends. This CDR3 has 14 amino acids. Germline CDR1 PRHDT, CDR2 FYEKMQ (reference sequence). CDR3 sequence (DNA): TGTGCCAGCAGCCCAGGGTCTCTGAACACTGAAGCTTTCTTT. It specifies CASSPGSLNTEAFF.

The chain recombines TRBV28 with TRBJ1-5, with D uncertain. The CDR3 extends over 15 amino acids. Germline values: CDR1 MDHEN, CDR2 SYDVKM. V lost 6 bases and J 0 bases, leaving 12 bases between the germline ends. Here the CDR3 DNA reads TGTGCCAGCAGGGCTTGGGGAGATAGCAATCAGCCCCAGCATTTT. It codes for CASRAWGDSNQPQHF.

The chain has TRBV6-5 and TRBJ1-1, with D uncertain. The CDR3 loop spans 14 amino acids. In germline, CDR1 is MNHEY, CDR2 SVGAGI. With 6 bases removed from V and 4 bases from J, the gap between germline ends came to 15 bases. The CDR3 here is CASRRNDPTTEAFF. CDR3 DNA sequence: TGTGCCAGCAGGCGGAATGATCCCACCACTGAAGCTTTCTTT.

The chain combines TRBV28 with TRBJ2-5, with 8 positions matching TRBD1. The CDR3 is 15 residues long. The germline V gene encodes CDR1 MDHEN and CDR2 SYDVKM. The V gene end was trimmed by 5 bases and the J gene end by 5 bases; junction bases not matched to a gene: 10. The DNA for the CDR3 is TGTGCCAGCAGTATTTCGACAGGGGCGGGCGAGACCCAGTACTTC. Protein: CASSISTGAGETQYF.

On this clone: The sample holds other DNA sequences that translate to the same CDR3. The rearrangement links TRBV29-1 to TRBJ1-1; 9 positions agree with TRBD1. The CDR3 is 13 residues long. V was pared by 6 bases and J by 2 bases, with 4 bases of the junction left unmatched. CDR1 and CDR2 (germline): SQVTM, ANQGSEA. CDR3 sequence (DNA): TGCAGCGTAGGACAGGGGCTAAACACTGAAGCTTTCTTT. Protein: CSVGQGLNTEAFF.

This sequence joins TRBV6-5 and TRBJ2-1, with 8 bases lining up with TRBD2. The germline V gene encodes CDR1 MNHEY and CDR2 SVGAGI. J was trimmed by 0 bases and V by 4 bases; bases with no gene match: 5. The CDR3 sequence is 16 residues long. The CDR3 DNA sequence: TGTGCCAGCAGTTGGAAGCGGGGGCTCTCCTACAATGAGCAGTTCTTC. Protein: CASSWKRGLSYNEQFF.

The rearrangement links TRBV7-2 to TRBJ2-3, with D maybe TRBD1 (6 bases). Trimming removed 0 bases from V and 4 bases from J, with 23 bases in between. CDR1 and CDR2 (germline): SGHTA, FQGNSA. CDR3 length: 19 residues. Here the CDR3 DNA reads TGTGCCAGCAGCTTAGCGCGGGTGAGGGGGAGTCGTCTTGCAGATACGCAGTATTTT. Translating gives CASSLARVRGSRLADTQYF.

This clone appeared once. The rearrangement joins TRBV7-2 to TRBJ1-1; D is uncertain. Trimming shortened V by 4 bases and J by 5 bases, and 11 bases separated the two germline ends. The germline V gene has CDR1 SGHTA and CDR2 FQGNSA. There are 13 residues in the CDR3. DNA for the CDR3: TGTGCCAGCAGCTCAGGTAGTACAACTGAAGCTTTCTTT. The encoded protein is CASSSGSTTEAFF. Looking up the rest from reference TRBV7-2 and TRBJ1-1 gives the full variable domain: GAGVSQSPSNKVTEKGKDVELRCDPISGHTALYWYRQSLGQGLEFLIYFQGNSAPDKSGLPSDRFSAERTGGSVSTLTIQRTQQEDSAVYLCASSSGSTTEAFFGQGTRLTVV.

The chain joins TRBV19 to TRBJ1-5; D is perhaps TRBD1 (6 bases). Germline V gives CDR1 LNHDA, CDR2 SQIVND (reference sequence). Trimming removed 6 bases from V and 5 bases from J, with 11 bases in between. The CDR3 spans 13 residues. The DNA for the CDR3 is TGTGCCAGTAGCCCAGGGGCCTATCAGCCCCAGCATTTT. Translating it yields CASSPGAYQPQHF.

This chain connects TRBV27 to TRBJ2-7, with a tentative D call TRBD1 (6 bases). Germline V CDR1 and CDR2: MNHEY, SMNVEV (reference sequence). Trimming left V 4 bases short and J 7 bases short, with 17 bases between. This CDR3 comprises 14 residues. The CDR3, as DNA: TGTGCCAGCAGTTCCCCAGGGGTCTATAAGGAGCAGTACTTC. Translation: CASSSPGVYKEQYF.

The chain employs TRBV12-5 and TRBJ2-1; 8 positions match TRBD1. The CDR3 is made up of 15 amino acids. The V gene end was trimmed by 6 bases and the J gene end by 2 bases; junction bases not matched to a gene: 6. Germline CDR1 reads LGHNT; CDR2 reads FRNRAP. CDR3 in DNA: TGTGCTAGTGGCCTGGACAGGGAGCCCTACAATGAGCAGTTCTTC. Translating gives CASGLDREPYNEQFF.

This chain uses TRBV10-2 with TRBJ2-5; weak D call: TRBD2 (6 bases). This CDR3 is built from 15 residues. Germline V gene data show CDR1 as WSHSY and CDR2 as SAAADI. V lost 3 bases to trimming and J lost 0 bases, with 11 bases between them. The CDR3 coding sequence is TGCGCCAGCAGTGAAGGCGGGGCGGACCAAGAGACCCAGTACTTC. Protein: CASSEGGADQETQYF.

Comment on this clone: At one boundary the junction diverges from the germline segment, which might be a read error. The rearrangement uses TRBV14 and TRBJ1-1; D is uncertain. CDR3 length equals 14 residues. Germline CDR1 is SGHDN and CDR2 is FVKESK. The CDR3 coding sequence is TGTGCCAGCAGCCAAGGTTCCGGGAACAGTGAAGCTTTCTTT. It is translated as CASSQGSGNSEAFF. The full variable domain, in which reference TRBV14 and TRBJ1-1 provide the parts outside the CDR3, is EAGVTQFPSHSVIEKGQTVTLRCDPISGHDNLYWYRRVMGKEIKFLLHFVKESKQDESGMPNNRFLAERTGGTYSTLKVQPAELEDSGVYFCASSQGSGNSEAFFGQGTRLTVV.

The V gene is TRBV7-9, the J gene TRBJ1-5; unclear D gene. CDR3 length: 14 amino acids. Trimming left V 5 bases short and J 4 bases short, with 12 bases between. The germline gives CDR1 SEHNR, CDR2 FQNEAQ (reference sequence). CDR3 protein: CASSLAGRNQPQHF. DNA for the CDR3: TGTGCCAGCAGCCTCGCGGGTAGAAATCAGCCCCAGCATTTT.

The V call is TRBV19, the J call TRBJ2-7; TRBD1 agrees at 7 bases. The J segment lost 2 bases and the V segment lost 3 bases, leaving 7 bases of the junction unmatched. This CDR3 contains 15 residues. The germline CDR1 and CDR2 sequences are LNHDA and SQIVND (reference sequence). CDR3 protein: CASSIIGQETYEQYF. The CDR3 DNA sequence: TGTGCCAGTAGTATTATAGGACAGGAGACCTACGAGCAGTACTTC.

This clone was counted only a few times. In DNA form, the CDR3 reads TGTGCCAGCAAATTCCTGGGGGGTAACACCGGGGAGCTGTTTTTT. Translated: CASKFLGGNTGELFF. The rearrangement joins TRBV7-2 to TRBJ2-2, with a tentative D call TRBD2 (6 bases). The V and J ends lost 7 bases and 2 bases respectively, with 14 bases between them. The germline V gene has CDR1 SGHTA and CDR2 FQGNSA. The CDR3 is 15 residues long.

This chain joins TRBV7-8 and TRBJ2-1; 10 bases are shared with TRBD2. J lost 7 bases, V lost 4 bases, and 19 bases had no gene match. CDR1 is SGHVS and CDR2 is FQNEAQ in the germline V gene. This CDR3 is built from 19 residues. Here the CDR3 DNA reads TGTGCCAGCAGCTCTTATCCCGGTTCTAGCGGGGGTCCTAGGAATGAGCAGTTCTTC. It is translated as CASSSYPGSSGGPRNEQFF.

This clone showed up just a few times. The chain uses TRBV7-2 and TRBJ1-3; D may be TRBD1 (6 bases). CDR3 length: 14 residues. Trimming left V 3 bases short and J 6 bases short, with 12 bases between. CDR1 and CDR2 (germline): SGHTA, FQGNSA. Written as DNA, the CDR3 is TGTGCCAGCAGCTTGCAGGGGCTGGAAAACACCATATATTTT. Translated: CASSLQGLENTIYF.

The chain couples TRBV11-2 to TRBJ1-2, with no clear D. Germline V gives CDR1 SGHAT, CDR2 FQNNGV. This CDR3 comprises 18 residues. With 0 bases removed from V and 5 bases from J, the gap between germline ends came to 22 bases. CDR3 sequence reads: CASSLDLRVRRTQYGYTF. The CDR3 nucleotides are TGTGCCAGCAGCTTAGATCTTCGGGTAAGGCGGACTCAATATGGCTACACCTTC.

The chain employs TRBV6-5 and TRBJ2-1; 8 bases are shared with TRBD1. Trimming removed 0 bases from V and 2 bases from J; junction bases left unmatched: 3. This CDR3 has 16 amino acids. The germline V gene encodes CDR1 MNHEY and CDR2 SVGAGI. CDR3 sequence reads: CASSYSDRGPYNEQFF. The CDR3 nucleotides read TGTGCCAGCAGTTACTCAGACAGGGGCCCCTACAATGAGCAGTTCTTC.

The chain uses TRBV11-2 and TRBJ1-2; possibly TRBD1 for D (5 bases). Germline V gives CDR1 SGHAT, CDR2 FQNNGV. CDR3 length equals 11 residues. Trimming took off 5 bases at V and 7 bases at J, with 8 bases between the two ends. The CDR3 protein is CASSRGGGYTF. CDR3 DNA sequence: TGTGCCAGCAGCAGGGGTGGTGGCTACACCTTC.

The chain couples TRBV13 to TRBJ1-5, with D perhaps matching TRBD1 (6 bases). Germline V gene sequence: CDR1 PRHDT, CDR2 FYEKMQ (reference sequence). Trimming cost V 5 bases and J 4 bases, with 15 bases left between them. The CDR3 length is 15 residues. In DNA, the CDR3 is TGTGCCAGCAGCCGAGGGGGGGAGCGAAATCAGCCCCAGCATTTT. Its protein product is CASSRGGERNQPQHF. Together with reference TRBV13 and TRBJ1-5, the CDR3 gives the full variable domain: AAGVIQSPRHLIKEKRETATLKCYPIPRHDTVYWYQQGPGQDPQFLISFYEKMQSDKGSIPDRFSAQQFSDYHSELNMSSLELGDSALYFCASSRGGERNQPQHFGDGTRLSIL.

The CDR3 loop reads CASSPPTGMNTEAFF. The CDR3 nucleotides are TGTGCCAGCTCACCACCGACAGGGATGAACACTGAAGCTTTCTTT. This chain joins TRBV18 and TRBJ1-1, with TRBD1 identical over 7 bases. With V trimmed by 0 bases and J by 0 bases, 1 base remained unmatched. CDR1 is KGHSH and CDR2 is LQKENI in the germline V gene. The CDR3 covers 15 residues.